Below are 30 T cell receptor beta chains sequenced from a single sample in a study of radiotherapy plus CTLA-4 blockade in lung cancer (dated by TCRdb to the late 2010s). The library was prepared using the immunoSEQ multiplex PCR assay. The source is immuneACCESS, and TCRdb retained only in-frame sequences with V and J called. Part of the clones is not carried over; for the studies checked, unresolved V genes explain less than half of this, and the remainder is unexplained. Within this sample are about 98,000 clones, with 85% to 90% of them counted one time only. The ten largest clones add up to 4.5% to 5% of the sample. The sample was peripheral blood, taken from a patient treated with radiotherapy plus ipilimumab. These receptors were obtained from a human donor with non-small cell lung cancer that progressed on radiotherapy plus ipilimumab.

Written as DNA, the CDR3 is TGTGCCAGCAGTCCATTGGGTGACAATGAGCAGTTCTTC. Its protein is CASSPLGDNEQFF. The chain combines TRBV6-6 with TRBJ2-1; D not resolved. CDR3 length: 13 amino acids. V gave up 5 bases and J gave up 5 bases, with 10 bases separating them. Germline-derived CDR1 and CDR2 are MNHNY and SVGAGI (reference sequence).

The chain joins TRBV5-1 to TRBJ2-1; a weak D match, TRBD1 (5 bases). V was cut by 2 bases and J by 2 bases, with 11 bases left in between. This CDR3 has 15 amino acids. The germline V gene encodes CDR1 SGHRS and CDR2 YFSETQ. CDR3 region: CASSFRARAYNEQFF. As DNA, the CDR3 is TGCGCCAGCAGCTTCAGGGCGCGCGCCTACAATGAGCAGTTCTTC. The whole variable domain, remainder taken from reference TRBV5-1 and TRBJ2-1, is KAGVTQTPRYLIKTRGQQVTLSCSPISGHRSVSWYQQTPGQGLQFLFEYFSETQRNKGNFPGRFSGRQFSNSRSEMNVSTLELGDSALYLCASSFRARAYNEQFFGPGTRLTVL.

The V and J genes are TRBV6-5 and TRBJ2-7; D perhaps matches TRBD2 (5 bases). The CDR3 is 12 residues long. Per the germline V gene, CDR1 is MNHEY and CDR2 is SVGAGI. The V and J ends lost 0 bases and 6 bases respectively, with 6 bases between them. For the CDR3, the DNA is TGTGCCAGCAGTTACTCCGGAGGCGAGCAGTACTTC. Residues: CASSYSGGEQYF.

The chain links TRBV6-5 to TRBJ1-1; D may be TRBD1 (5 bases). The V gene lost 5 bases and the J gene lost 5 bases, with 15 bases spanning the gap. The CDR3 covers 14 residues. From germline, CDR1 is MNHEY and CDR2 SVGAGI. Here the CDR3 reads CASSMTELLTEAFF. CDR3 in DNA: TGTGCCAGCAGTATGACAGAGCTTTTGACTGAAGCTTTCTTT.

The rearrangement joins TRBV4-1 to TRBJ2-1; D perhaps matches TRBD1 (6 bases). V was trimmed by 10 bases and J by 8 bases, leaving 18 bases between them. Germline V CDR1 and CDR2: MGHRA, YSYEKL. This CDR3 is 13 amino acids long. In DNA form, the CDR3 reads TGCGCCACCGCGATACAGGGCAGAGATGAGCAGTTCTTC. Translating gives CATAIQGRDEQFF.

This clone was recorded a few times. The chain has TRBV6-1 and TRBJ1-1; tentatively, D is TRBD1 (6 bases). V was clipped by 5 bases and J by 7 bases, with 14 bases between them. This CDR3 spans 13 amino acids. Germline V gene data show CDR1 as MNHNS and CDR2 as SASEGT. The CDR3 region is CASSNSGAVEAFF. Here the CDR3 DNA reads TGTGCCAGCAGTAACTCGGGGGCGGTTGAAGCTTTCTTT.

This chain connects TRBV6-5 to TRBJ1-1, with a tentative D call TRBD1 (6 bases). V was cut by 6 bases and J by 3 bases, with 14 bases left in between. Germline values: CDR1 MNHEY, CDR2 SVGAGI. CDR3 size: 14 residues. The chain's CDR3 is CASSEGGGYTEAFF. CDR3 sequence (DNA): TGTGCCAGCAGCGAAGGGGGGGGCTACACTGAAGCTTTCTTT.

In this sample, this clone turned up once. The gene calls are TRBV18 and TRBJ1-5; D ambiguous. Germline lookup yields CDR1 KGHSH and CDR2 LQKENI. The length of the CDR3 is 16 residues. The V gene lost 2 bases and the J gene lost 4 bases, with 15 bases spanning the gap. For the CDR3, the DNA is TGTGCCAGCTCACCATTCAGGCCCGAAGGGAATCAGCCCCAGCATTTT. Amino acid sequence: CASSPFRPEGNQPQHF.

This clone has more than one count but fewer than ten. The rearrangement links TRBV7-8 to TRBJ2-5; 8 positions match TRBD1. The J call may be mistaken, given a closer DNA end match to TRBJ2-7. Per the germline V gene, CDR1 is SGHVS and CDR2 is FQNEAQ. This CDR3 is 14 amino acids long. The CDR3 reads CASSLGSGGNEQYF. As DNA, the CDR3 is TGTGCCAGCAGCTTAGGTTCAGGGGGCAACGAGCAGTACTTC.

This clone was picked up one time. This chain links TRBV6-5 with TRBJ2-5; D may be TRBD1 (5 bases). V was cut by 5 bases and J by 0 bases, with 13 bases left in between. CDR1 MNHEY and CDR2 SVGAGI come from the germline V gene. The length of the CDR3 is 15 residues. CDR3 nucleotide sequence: TGTGCCAGCAGTGCCCGTTCAGGGTACCAAGAGACCCAGTACTTC. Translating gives CASSARSGYQETQYF.

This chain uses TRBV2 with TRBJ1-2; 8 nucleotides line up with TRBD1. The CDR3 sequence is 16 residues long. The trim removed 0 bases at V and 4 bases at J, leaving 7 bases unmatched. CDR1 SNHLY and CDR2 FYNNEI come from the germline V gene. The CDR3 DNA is TGTGCCAGCAGTGAAGCCGGACAGGGAACTAGCTATGGCTACACCTTC. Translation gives CASSEAGQGTSYGYTF. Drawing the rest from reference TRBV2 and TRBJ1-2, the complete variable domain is EPEVTQTPSHQVTQMGQEVILRCVPISNHLYFYWYRQILGQKVEFLVSFYNNEISEKSEIFDDQFSVERPDGSNFTLKIRSTKLEDSAMYFCASSEAGQGTSYGYTFGSGTRLTVV.

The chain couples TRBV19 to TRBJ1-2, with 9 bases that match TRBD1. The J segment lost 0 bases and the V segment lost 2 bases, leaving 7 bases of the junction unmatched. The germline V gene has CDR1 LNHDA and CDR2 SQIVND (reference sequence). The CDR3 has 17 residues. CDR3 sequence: CASSIPGTGPANYGYTF. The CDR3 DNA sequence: TGTGCCAGTAGTATACCCGGGACAGGGCCTGCTAACTATGGCTACACCTTC.

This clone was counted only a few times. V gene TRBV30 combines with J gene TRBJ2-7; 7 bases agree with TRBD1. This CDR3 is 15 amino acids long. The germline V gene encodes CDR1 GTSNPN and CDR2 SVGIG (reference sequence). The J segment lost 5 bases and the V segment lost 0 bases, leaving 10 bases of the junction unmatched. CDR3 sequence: CAWSVTTGIFHEQYF. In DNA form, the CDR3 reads TGTGCCTGGAGTGTTACGACAGGGATTTTCCACGAGCAGTACTTC.

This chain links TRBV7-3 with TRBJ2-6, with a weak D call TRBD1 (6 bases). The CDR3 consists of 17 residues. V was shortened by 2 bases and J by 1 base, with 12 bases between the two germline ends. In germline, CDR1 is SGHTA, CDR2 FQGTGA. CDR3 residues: CASSLENRVSGANVLTF. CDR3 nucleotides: TGTGCCAGCAGCTTAGAAAACAGGGTATCTGGGGCCAACGTCCTGACTTTC.

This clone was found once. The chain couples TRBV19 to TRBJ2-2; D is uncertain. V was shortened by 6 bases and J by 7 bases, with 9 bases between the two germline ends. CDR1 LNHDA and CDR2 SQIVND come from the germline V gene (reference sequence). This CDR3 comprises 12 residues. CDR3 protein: CASRNRDGELFF. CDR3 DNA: TGTGCCAGTAGGAACAGAGACGGGGAGCTGTTTTTT.

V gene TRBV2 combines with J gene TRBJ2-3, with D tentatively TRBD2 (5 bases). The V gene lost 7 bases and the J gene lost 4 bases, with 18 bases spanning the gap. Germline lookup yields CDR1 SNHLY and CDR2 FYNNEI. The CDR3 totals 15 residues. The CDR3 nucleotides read TGTGCCAGCAATACCGTACTAGGCACGGCAGATACGCAGTATTTT. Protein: CASNTVLGTADTQYF.

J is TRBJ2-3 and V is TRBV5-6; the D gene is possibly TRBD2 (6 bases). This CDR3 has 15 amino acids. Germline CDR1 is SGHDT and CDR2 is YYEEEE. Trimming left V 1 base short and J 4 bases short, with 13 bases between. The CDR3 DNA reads TGTGCCAGCAGCTTGCTCCAGAGGGACTCAGATACGCAGTATTTT. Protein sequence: CASSLLQRDSDTQYF.

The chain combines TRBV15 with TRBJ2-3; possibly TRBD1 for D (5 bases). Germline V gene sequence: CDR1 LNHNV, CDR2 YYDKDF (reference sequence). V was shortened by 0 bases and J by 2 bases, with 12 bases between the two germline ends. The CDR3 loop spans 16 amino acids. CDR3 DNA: TGTGCCACCAGCAGAGATGACGACAGCCCCACAGATACGCAGTATTTT. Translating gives CATSRDDDSPTDTQYF.

CDR3 nucleotides: TGTGCCAGCAGCCGTATTTATCTGGCCGGGGAGCTGTTTTTT. Encoded protein: CASSRIYLAGELFF. The chain recombines TRBV5-5 with TRBJ2-2, with D uncertain. Trimming took off 4 bases at V and 6 bases at J, with 13 bases between the two ends. This CDR3 spans 14 amino acids. Germline-derived CDR1 and CDR2 are SGHKS and YYEKEE (reference sequence).

The CDR3 region is CSARRGDEKLFF. In DNA, the CDR3 is TGCAGCGCAAGAAGGGGGGATGAAAAACTGTTTTTT. The chain carries TRBV29-1 and TRBJ1-4; maybe TRBD1 (6 bases). Trimming stripped 7 bases from V and 6 bases from J, with 12 bases between. Germline V gene lookup returns CDR1 SQVTM and CDR2 ANQGSEA. This CDR3 is 12 amino acids long. Based on the CDR3 plus reference TRBV29-1 and TRBJ1-4, the full variable domain is SAVISQKPSRDICQRGTSLTIQCQVDSQVTMMFWYRQQPGQSLTLIATANQGSEATYESGFVIDKFPISRPNLTFSTLTVSNMSPEDSSIYLCSARRGDEKLFFGSGTQLSVL.

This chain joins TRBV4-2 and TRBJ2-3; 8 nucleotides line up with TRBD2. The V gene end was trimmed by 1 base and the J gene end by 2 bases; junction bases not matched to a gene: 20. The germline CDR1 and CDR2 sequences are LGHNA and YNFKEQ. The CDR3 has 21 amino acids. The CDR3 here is CASSQARRAGGAGVLTDTQYF. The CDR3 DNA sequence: TGTGCCAGCAGCCAAGCGAGGCGGGCGGGAGGTGCGGGAGTCCTCACAGATACGCAGTATTTT.

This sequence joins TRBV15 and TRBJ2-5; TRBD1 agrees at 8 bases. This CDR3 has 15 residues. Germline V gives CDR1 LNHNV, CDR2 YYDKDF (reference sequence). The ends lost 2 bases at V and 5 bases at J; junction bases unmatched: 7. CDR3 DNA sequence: TGTGCCACCAGCAGAAAACGGACAGGGTTCGAGACCCAGTACTTC. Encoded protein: CATSRKRTGFETQYF.

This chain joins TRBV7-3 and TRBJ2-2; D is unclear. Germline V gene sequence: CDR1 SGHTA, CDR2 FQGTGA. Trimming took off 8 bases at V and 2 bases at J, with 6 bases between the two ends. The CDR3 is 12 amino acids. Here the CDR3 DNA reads TGTGCCAGCCGAAGAAACACCGGGGAGCTGTTTTTT. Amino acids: CASRRNTGELFF.

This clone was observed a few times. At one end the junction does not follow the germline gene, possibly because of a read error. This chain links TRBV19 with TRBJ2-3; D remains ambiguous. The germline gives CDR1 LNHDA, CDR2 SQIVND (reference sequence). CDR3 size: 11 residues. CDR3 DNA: TGTGCCAGTAGCGACACATATACGCAGTATTTT. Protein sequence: CASSDTYTQYF.

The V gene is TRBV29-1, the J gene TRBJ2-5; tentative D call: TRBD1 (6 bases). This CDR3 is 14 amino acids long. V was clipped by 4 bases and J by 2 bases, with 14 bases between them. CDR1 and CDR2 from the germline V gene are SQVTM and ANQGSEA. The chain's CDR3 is CSVAAFDRQETQYF. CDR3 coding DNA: TGCAGCGTTGCAGCCTTCGACAGGCAAGAGACCCAGTACTTC.

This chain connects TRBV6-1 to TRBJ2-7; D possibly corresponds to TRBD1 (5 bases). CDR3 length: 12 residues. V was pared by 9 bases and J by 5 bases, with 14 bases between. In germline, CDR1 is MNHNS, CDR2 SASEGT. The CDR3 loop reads CASTGYRDEQYF. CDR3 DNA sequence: TGTGCCAGTACAGGATACCGGGACGAGCAGTACTTC.

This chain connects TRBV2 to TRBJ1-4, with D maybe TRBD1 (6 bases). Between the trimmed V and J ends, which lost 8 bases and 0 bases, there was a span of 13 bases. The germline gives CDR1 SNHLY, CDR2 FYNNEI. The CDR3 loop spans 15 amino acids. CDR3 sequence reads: CASSADSATNEKLFF. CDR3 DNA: TGTGCCAGCTCGGCGGACAGTGCAACTAATGAAAAACTGTTTTTT.

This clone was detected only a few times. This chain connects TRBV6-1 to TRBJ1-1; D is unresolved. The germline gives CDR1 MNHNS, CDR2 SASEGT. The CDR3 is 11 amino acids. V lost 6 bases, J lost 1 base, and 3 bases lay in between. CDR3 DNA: TGTGCCAGCAGCTGGAACACTGAAGCTTTCTTT. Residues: CASSWNTEAFF.

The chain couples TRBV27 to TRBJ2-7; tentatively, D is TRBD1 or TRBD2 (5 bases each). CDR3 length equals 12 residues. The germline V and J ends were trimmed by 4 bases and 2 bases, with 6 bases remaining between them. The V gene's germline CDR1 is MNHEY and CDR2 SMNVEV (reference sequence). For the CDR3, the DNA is TGTGCCAGCAGTTCGGGACCCTACGAGCAGTACTTC. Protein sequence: CASSSGPYEQYF.

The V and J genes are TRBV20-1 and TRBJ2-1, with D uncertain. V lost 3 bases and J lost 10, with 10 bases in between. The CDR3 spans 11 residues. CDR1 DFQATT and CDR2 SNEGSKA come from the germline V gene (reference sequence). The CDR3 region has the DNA TGCAGTGCTAGTCTCCTCCGGGAGCAGTTCTTC. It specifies CSASLLREQFF.